A single T cell receptor beta chain is shown here with its context. The V end lost 6 bases, the J end lost 1 base, and 16 bases lay between the germline ends. The germline gives CDR1 SNHLY, CDR2 FYNNEI. The CDR3 is 16 residues long. The data originate from a study of Tregs in tolerant kidney transplant recipients. Some clones are missing from TCRdb's copy, which holds only in-frame ones; the method was immunoSEQ multiplex PCR. The sample lists 90,000 to 150,000 clones; 92% were seen once. Specimen: CD4+ T cells from blood. The chain couples TRBV2 to TRBJ2-4; D may correspond to TRBD1 or TRBD2 (6 bases each). This receptor was taken from a human donor in good health. CDR3 sequence reads: CASRGGFYLAKNIQYF. In DNA form, the CDR3 reads TGTGCCAGCAGAGGGGGGTTCTATCTGGCCAAAAACATTCAGTACTTC.